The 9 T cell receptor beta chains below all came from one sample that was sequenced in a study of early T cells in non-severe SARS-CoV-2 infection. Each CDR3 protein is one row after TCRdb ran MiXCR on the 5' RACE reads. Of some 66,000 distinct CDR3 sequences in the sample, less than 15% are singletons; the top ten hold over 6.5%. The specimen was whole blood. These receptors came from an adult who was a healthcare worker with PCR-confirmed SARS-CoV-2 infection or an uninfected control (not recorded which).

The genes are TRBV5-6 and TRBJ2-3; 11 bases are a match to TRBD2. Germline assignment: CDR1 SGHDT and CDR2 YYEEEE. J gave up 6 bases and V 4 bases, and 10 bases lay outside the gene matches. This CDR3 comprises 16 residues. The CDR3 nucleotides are TGTGCCAGCAGCCGCCGACTAGCGGGAATGTCCGATACGCAGTATTTT. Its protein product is CASSRRLAGMSDTQYF.

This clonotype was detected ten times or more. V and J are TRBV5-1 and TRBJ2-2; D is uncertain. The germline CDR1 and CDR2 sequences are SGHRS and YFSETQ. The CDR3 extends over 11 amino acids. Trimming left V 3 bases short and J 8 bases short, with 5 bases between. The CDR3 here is CASSSLGELFF. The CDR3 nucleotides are TGCGCCAGCAGCTCACTAGGGGAGCTGTTTTTT.

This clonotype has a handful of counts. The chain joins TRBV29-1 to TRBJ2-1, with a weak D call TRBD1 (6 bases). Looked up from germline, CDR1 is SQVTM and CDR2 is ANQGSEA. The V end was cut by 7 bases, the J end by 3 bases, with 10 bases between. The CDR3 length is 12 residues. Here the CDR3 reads CSGGQLYNEQFF. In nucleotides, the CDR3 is TGCAGCGGAGGACAGCTCTACAATGAGCAGTTCTTC.

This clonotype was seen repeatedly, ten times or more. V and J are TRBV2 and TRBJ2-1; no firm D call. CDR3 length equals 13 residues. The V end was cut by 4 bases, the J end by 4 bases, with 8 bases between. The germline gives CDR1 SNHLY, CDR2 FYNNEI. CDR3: CASSVGRYNEQFF. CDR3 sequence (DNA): TGTGCCAGCAGTGTAGGGCGATACAATGAGCAGTTCTTC.

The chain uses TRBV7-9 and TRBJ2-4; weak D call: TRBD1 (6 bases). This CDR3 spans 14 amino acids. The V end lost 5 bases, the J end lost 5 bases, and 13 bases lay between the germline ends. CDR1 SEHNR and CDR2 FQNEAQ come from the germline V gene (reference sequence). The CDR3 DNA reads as TGTGCCAGCAGCGCACAGGGAATTCAAAACATTCAGTACTTC. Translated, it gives CASSAQGIQNIQYF.

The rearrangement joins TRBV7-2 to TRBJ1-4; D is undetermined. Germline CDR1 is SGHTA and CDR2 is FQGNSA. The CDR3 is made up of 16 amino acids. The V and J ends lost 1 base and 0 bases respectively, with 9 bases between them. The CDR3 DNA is TGTGCCAGCAGCTTAGAACTTCTGTCAACTAATGAAAAACTGTTTTTT. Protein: CASSLELLSTNEKLFF.

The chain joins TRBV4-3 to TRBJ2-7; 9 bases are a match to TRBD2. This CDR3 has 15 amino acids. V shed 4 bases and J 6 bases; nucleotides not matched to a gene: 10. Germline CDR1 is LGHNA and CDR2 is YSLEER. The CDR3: CASSPTLAGTGEQYF. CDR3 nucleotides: TGCGCCAGCAGCCCCACCCTAGCGGGGACGGGCGAGCAGTACTTC.

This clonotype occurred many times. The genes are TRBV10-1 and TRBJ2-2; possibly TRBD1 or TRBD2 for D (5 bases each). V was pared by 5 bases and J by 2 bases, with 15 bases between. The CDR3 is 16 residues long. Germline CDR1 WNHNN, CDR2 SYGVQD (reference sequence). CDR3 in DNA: TGCGCCAGCAGTCCTACCGGGACGGGCAACACCGGGGAGCTGTTTTTT. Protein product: CASSPTGTGNTGELFF.

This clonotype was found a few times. In nucleotides, the CDR3 is TGTGCCAGCAGCTCCCAGGGGACAGGGTTGGATACGCAGTATTTT. Protein sequence: CASSSQGTGLDTQYF. The V gene is TRBV11-2, the J gene TRBJ2-3, with 9 bases identical to TRBD1. CDR1 is SGHAT and CDR2 is FQNNGV in the germline V gene. J gave up 6 bases and V 4 bases, and 8 bases lay outside the gene matches. The CDR3 extends over 15 amino acids.